This entry is about one T cell receptor (beta chain). Its target is unknown. Amplification used 60 Vbeta primers and 13 Jbeta primers. TCRdb keeps only in-frame clones here, not all; method: immunoSEQ multiplex PCR. The sample lists under 35,000 clones, less than 70% occurring once. The data originate from a study of cytomegalovirus exposure and HLA in healthy donors. At the level of the study: Out of a few hundred genotyped donors, roughly 80% belonged to the Caucasian-associated ancestry cluster.

Study-wide points: Sequencing depth roughly uniform across donors was assumed in presence/absence analyses. Previous analysis showed most TCR beta V segments were productive about 87% or about 30% of the time. A classifier reportedly called cytomegalovirus status with high sensitivity and specificity.

Germline V lookup: CDR1 MNHEY, CDR2 SVGAGI. Trimming cost V 6 bases and J 11 bases, with 23 bases left between them. The CDR3 consists of 15 residues. Sequencing was performed on PBMCs. The TCR originated in a male donor in good health and CMV-seropositive. The chain links TRBV6-5 to TRBJ1-5, with a tentative D call TRBD1 (6 bases). In DNA, the CDR3 is TGTGCCAGCAGCAGCAGAGGAGAGGGGGGGATGGCCCAGCATTTT. Amino acid sequence: CASSSRGEGGMAQHF.